The 19 T cell receptor beta chains below were found in one sample sequenced in a study of T cell clonotyping in hematopoietic cell transplantation. Method: immunoSEQ multiplex PCR; TCRdb's copy keeps in-frame clones and lacks some. Of under 35,000 clones in the sample, more than 70% were seen once. The time point is: recipient sample about 28 days before transplant, after cytoreduction. This material consisted of peripheral blood mononuclear cells, taken before stem cell transplant. Every receptor here comes from a man aged 45 to 65 with myelodysplastic syndrome. Some clones in this sample may be carry-over from other donors' samples.

The gene calls are TRBV30 and TRBJ2-7; D is undetermined. The CDR3 contains 12 residues. Germline V gene sequence: CDR1 GTSNPN, CDR2 SVGIG (reference sequence). Trimming shortened V by 3 bases and J by 2 bases, and 8 bases separated the two germline ends. The CDR3 loop is CAWSEDAYEQYF. The CDR3 bases are TGTGCCTGGAGCGAAGACGCCTACGAGCAGTACTTC.

This clone has more than one count but fewer than ten. This rearrangement joins TRBV6-1 to TRBJ1-5; no reliable D call. This CDR3 is built from 15 residues. Per germline, CDR1 MNHNS and CDR2 SASEGT. Trimming shortened V by 2 bases and J by 3 bases, and 11 bases separated the two germline ends. The DNA of the CDR3 is TGTGCCAGCAGTGAAATGACACTCTCCAATCAGCCCCAGCATTTT. This sequence encodes CASSEMTLSNQPQHF.

This sequence joins TRBV29-1 and TRBJ2-3; D is ambiguous. The CDR3 covers 11 residues. The ends were cut back, 0 bases at V and 5 bases at J, with 3 bases in the middle. Germline V gives CDR1 SQVTM, CDR2 ANQGSEA. In DNA, the CDR3 is TGCAGCGTTGAAGAGGGAGATACGCAGTATTTT. Translation gives CSVEEGDTQYF.

This chain connects TRBV10-2 to TRBJ2-7; 7 bases match TRBD1. The CDR3 is made up of 13 amino acids. The germline V gene encodes CDR1 WSHSY and CDR2 SAAADI. V lost 6 bases to trimming and J lost 6 bases; unmatched junction nucleotides: 8. The CDR3 reads CASRKTGYIEQYF. The CDR3 nucleotides read TGCGCCAGCAGGAAGACAGGGTACATCGAGCAGTACTTC.

V gene TRBV28 combines with J gene TRBJ2-7, with D perhaps TRBD1 (6 bases). This CDR3 has 12 residues. V was trimmed by 7 bases and J by 6 bases, leaving 13 bases between them. Germline V lookup: CDR1 MDHEN, CDR2 SYDVKM. This chain's CDR3 is CASTPGGLEQYF. The CDR3 DNA reads TGTGCCAGCACCCCTGGGGGCCTCGAGCAGTACTTC.

By proportion, this clone is medium-sized. The chain uses TRBV10-3 and TRBJ2-7; 10 bases agree with TRBD1. There are 16 residues in the CDR3. Germline loops: CDR1 ENHRY, CDR2 SYGVKD. The V and J ends lost 7 bases and 5 bases, in that order; junction bases with no gene match: 14. CDR3: CAITARDGQGDHEQYF. The DNA for the CDR3 is TGTGCCATCACCGCCCGCGATGGACAGGGGGACCACGAGCAGTACTTC.

V is TRBV30 and J is TRBJ2-7; D perhaps matches TRBD2 (5 bases). V was pared by 3 bases and J by 3 bases, with 9 bases between. Germline assignment: CDR1 GTSNPN and CDR2 SVGIG (reference sequence). This CDR3 has 12 residues. CDR3 nucleotides: TGTGCCTGGAGCGGTCGGGGCTACGAGCAGTACTTC. It encodes CAWSGRGYEQYF.

The chain is built from TRBV14 and TRBJ2-7; 7 bases align to TRBD2. The CDR3 has 15 residues. Germline loops: CDR1 SGHDN, CDR2 FVKESK. Trimming removed 2 bases from V and 4 bases from J; junction bases left unmatched: 8. CDR3 sequence (DNA): TGTGCCAGCAGCCAACCGTCTGGCGGGAGATACGAGCAGTACTTC. Protein: CASSQPSGGRYEQYF.

CDR3 DNA sequence: TGTGCCTGCCAGGCGGGCAATCAGCCCCAGCATTTT. Its translation: CACQAGNQPQHF. The V call is TRBV30, the J call TRBJ1-5; no reliable D call. Trimming took off 6 bases at V and 2 bases at J, with 8 bases between the two ends. Germline assignment: CDR1 GTSNPN and CDR2 SVGIG (reference sequence). The CDR3 length is 12 residues.

The genes are TRBV7-3 and TRBJ1-1, with D possibly matching TRBD1 (6 bases). Looked up from germline, CDR1 is SGHTA and CDR2 is FQGTGA. The CDR3 totals 14 residues. Trimming removed 4 bases from V and 1 base from J, with 10 bases in between. The CDR3 region has the DNA TGTGCCAGCAGCTCGGACAGTGGGAACACTGAAGCTTTCTTT. Translation gives CASSSDSGNTEAFF. Full variable domain (missing parts from reference TRBV7-3 and TRBJ1-1): GAGVSQTPSNKVTEKGKYVELRCDPISGHTALYWYRQSLGQGPEFLIYFQGTGAADDSGLPNDRFFAVRPEGSVSTLKIQRTERGDSAVYLCASSSDSGNTEAFFGQGTRLTVV.

The V call is TRBV30, the J call TRBJ1-2, with D possibly TRBD1 on 5 matching bases. This CDR3 contains 14 residues. In germline, CDR1 is GTSNPN, CDR2 SVGIG (reference sequence). V was shortened by 4 bases and J by 5 bases, with 17 bases between the two germline ends. The CDR3 region is CAWKRRDGPYGYTF. The CDR3 DNA follows: TGTGCCTGGAAACGGAGGGACGGACCTTATGGCTACACCTTC.

The V and J genes are TRBV5-1 and TRBJ1-1; the D is unclear. CDR3 length equals 15 residues. V lost 0 bases and J 0 bases, leaving 9 bases between the germline ends. CDR1 and CDR2 from the germline V gene are SGHRS and YFSETQ. CDR3 nucleotides: TGCGCCAGCAGCTTGGGGGAAAATCTGAACACTGAAGCTTTCTTT. This encodes CASSLGENLNTEAFF. Together with reference TRBV5-1 and TRBJ1-1, the CDR3 gives the full variable domain: KAGVTQTPRYLIKTRGQQVTLSCSPISGHRSVSWYQQTPGQGLQFLFEYFSETQRNKGNFPGRFSGRQFSNSRSEMNVSTLELGDSALYLCASSLGENLNTEAFFGQGTRLTVV.

The chain joins TRBV5-1 to TRBJ2-7; D unresolved. CDR1 and CDR2 (germline): SGHRS, YFSETQ. The V gene lost 2 bases and the J gene lost 6 bases, with 9 bases spanning the gap. The CDR3 length is 12 residues. In DNA, the CDR3 is TGCGCCAGCAGCTTCCCCGACTCCGAGCAGTACTTC. Its protein is CASSFPDSEQYF.

V is TRBV30 and J is TRBJ1-2; D gene unclear. CDR3 length equals 11 residues. Trimming shortened V by 8 bases and J by 4 bases, and 11 bases separated the two germline ends. Germline CDR1 and CDR2: GTSNPN and SVGIG (reference sequence). The chain's CDR3 is CALGSPYGYTF. CDR3 nucleotide sequence: TGTGCCCTAGGGTCCCCCTATGGCTACACCTTC.

The chain uses TRBV29-1 and TRBJ2-7, with D perhaps matching TRBD1 (6 bases). Germline loops: CDR1 SQVTM, CDR2 ANQGSEA. The CDR3 covers 14 residues. V gave up 4 bases and J gave up 2 bases, with 15 bases separating them. The CDR3: CSVGKGGSAYEQYF. The CDR3 coding sequence is TGCAGCGTTGGTAAAGGGGGAAGTGCCTACGAGCAGTACTTC.

The rearrangement joins TRBV6-1 to TRBJ2-5; TRBD1 agrees at 7 bases. After removal of 8 bases from V and 5 bases from J, the junction contained 5 bases not matched to a gene. The germline V gene has CDR1 MNHNS and CDR2 SASEGT. This CDR3 has 12 amino acids. The DNA of the CDR3 is TGTGCCAGCGACAGGGCGGAGGAGACCCAGTACTTC. This encodes CASDRAEETQYF.

The CDR3 region has the DNA TGTGCCAGCAGCCGCTGGACTAGCGGGAACAATGAGCAGTTCTTC. It codes for CASSRWTSGNNEQFF. The rearrangement links TRBV13 to TRBJ2-1; 12 bases fit TRBD2. Germline loops: CDR1 PRHDT, CDR2 FYEKMQ (reference sequence). Losses at the gene ends were 5 bases for V and 5 bases for J; bases not matched to a gene: 4. The length of the CDR3 is 15 residues.

The chain couples TRBV25-1 to TRBJ1-2; D is unresolved. Trimming took 4 bases from V and 4 from J, leaving 13 bases between them. The CDR3 runs to 14 residues. CDR1 MGHDK and CDR2 SYGVNS come from the germline V gene. CDR3 sequence reads: CASSGTRQTYGYTF. CDR3 nucleotide sequence: TGTGCCAGCAGTGGAACCCGGCAGACCTATGGCTACACCTTC.

This clone was detected a few times. The chain uses TRBV27 and TRBJ2-7, with 8 bases matching TRBD2. The CDR3 spans 12 residues. V dropped 5 bases and J dropped 4; count of bases not matched to a gene: 1. CDR1 and CDR2 (germline): MNHEY, SMNVEV (reference sequence). The CDR3 DNA sequence: TGTGCCAGCAGTCAGCGGGGGTACGAGCAGTACTTC. It encodes CASSQRGYEQYF.